The 17 T cell receptor beta chains reported below all come from one sample, sequenced in a study of T cell responses to AZD1222 COVID-19 vaccine. Clones were read by immunoSEQ multiplex PCR, and TCRdb kept only the in-frame ones, dropping some. The table shows about 140,000 clones, with roughly 90% occurring only once. The sequencing here drew on peripheral blood, taken on day 0 of AZD1222 vaccination. The receptors were sampled from an adult in good health.

This CDR3 reads CASSARASGELFF. The CDR3 DNA follows: TGTGCCAGCAGCGCTCGGGCCTCCGGGGAGCTGTTTTTT. The chain joins TRBV4-2 to TRBJ2-2; D uncertain. Per germline, CDR1 LGHNA and CDR2 YNFKEQ. The CDR3 covers 13 residues. V was pared by 5 bases and J by 6 bases, with 10 bases between.

The chain is built from TRBV5-4 and TRBJ2-2, with 9 bases matching TRBD1. The ends lost 0 bases at V and 6 bases at J; junction bases unmatched: 3. CDR3 size: 15 residues. CDR1 is SGHNT and CDR2 is YYREEE in the germline V gene (reference sequence). The DNA of the CDR3 is TGTGCCAGCAGCTTGGGGACAGGGGCTCCCGGGGAGCTGTTTTTT. Protein product: CASSLGTGAPGELFF. The variable domain in full, completed from reference TRBV5-4 and TRBJ2-2, reads ETGVTQSPTHLIKTRGQQVTLRCSSQSGHNTVSWYQQALGQGPQFIFQYYREEENGRGNFPPRFSGLQFPNYSSELNVNALELDDSALYLCASSLGTGAPGELFFGEGSRLTVL.

This clone was recorded only once. The rearrangement joins TRBV24-1 to TRBJ1-5; D is perhaps TRBD1 (5 bases). The CDR3 length is 14 residues. The germline V gene has CDR1 KGHDR and CDR2 SFDVKD. The V end lost 3 bases, the J end lost 5 bases, and 10 bases lay between the germline ends. The CDR3 sequence is CATSDRGRDQPQHF. The CDR3 DNA reads TGTGCCACCAGTGATAGGGGTCGGGATCAGCCCCAGCATTTT.

V usage is TRBV9 and J usage is TRBJ2-2; weak D call: TRBD2 (7 bases). The germline V gene encodes CDR1 SGDLS and CDR2 YYNGEE. The CDR3 has 15 amino acids. The V end lost 4 bases, the J end lost 6 bases, and 16 bases lay between the germline ends. In DNA, the CDR3 is TGTGCCAGCAGCCCAGAGGGAGGGGGGCCCGGGGAGCTGTTTTTT. Translation: CASSPEGGGPGELFF.

The chain is built from TRBV4-1 and TRBJ1-1; a weak D match, TRBD1 (6 bases). Deletions cut 0 bases from V and 0 bases from J, with 17 bases between. CDR1 and CDR2 (germline): MGHRA, YSYEKL. CDR3 length: 18 amino acids. The CDR3 here is CASSQEEDSRTVNTEAFF. DNA for the CDR3: TGCGCCAGCAGCCAAGAGGAGGATTCGAGGACAGTGAACACTGAAGCTTTCTTT.

V gene TRBV27 combines with J gene TRBJ2-1; 10 nucleotides match TRBD1. Unmatched junction bases numbered 15, after V lost 4 bases and J lost 9 bases. Germline CDR1 and CDR2: MNHEY and SMNVEV (reference sequence). The CDR3 has 17 residues. As DNA, the CDR3 is TGTGCCAGCAGTTCGACAGGGGGCGGGCTAGGTAAAGGTGAGCAGTTCTTC. Translation gives CASSSTGGGLGKGEQFF.

The sample holds one count of this clone. This chain links TRBV5-1 with TRBJ1-4; tentatively, D is TRBD1 (6 bases). Trimming cost V 1 base and J 8 bases, with 15 bases left between them. This CDR3 is built from 15 residues. Germline V gives CDR1 SGHRS, CDR2 YFSETQ. The CDR3 reads CASSLRSGGREKLFF. The DNA for the CDR3 is TGCGCCAGCAGCTTGCGTTCGGGGGGGCGAGAAAAACTGTTTTTT.

The chain employs TRBV6-4 and TRBJ2-5, with D unclear. In germline, CDR1 is MRHNA, CDR2 SNTAGT. The V gene lost 5 bases and the J gene lost 3 bases, with 10 bases spanning the gap. The CDR3 spans 13 residues. The CDR3 spells CASSYTDKETQYF. CDR3 DNA: TGTGCCAGCAGTTACACAGACAAAGAGACCCAGTACTTC.

J is TRBJ1-5 and V is TRBV30; D remains ambiguous. Germline loops: CDR1 GTSNPN, CDR2 SVGIG (reference sequence). This CDR3 region has 14 residues. V shed 2 bases and J shed 4 bases, with 12 bases lying between them. CDR3 loop: CAWSRGEINQPQHF. The CDR3 DNA is TGTGCCTGGAGTCGCGGGGAAATTAATCAGCCCCAGCATTTT.

Remarks on this clone: One junction end does not reproduce the germline sequence, and a read error may be involved. This chain uses TRBV5-1 with TRBJ2-3; D may correspond to TRBD1 or TRBD2 (5 bases each). This CDR3 spans 12 amino acids. CDR1 is SGHRS, CDR2 YFSETQ, per germline. Here the CDR3 reads CANSVGVDTQYF. CDR3 nucleotides: TGCGCCAACAGCGTGGGGGTAGATACGCAGTATTTT.

The chain has TRBV5-1 and TRBJ1-1; D might be TRBD1 (6 bases). The CDR3 sequence is 15 residues long. CDR1 is SGHRS and CDR2 is YFSETQ in the germline V gene. With 4 bases removed from V and 4 bases from J, the gap between germline ends came to 17 bases. The CDR3 is CASSLTTTGSTEAFF. DNA of the CDR3: TGCGCCAGCAGCCTAACCACGACAGGTTCCACTGAAGCTTTCTTT.

This clone is a singleton in its sample. V and J are TRBV5-6 and TRBJ2-3; maybe TRBD1 (5 bases). Germline V lookup: CDR1 SGHDT, CDR2 YYEEEE. The V end was cut by 6 bases, the J end by 0 bases, with 11 bases between. The CDR3 has 14 amino acids. The CDR3 sequence: CASNWGSSTDTQYF. The DNA for the CDR3 is TGTGCCAGCAACTGGGGCAGCAGCACAGATACGCAGTATTTT.

The chain joins TRBV28 to TRBJ1-2; 7 positions match TRBD1. From germline, CDR1 is MDHEN and CDR2 SYDVKM. There are 14 residues in the CDR3. Trimming at V came to 8 bases and at J to 3 bases, leaving 9 bases not matched to a gene. CDR3 bases: TGTGCCAGCGAGAACCGACAGGGACACTATGGCTACACCTTC. Residues: CASENRQGHYGYTF.

The rearrangement joins TRBV19 to TRBJ2-2; 9 bases map to TRBD2. The V gene's germline CDR1 is LNHDA and CDR2 SQIVND (reference sequence). V lost 2 bases, J lost 10 bases, and 8 bases stayed unmatched. The CDR3 spans 15 residues. This CDR3 reads CASSISSGSIPELFF. The CDR3, as DNA: TGTGCCAGTAGTATAAGTAGCGGGAGTATACCGGAGCTGTTTTTT.

CDR3: CSASVWQSNQPQHF. Written as DNA, the CDR3 is TGCAGTGCTAGTGTGTGGCAGAGCAATCAGCCCCAGCATTTT. The chain joins TRBV20-1 to TRBJ1-5; no firm D call. Trimming shortened V by 3 bases and J by 1 base, and 10 bases separated the two germline ends. The CDR3 has 14 residues. Germline CDR1 DFQATT, CDR2 SNEGSKA (reference sequence).

This chain connects TRBV4-3 to TRBJ2-2, with 7 positions matching TRBD1. Germline V CDR1 and CDR2: LGHNA, YSLEER. Germline trimming cut 1 base from V and 3 bases from J; bases unmatched to any gene: 2. The CDR3 is 15 amino acids. CDR3 DNA: TGCGCCAGCAGCCAAGGAGGGGGCGACACCGGGGAGCTGTTTTTT. Its protein product is CASSQGGGDTGELFF.

The V call is TRBV7-8, the J call TRBJ2-7; 8 bases are a match to TRBD1. The CDR3 runs to 14 residues. Germline V CDR1 and CDR2: SGHVS, FQNEAQ. Trimming cost V 7 bases and J 4 bases; bases outside gene matches: 9. CDR3 sequence reads: CASKGQGVGYEQYF. CDR3 sequence (DNA): TGTGCCAGCAAAGGACAGGGAGTGGGATACGAGCAGTACTTC. The full variable domain, completed using reference TRBV7-8 and TRBJ2-7, is GAGVSQSPRYKVAKRGQDVALRCDPISGHVSLFWYQQALGQGPEFLTYFQNEAQLDKSGLPSDRFFAERPEGSVSTLKIQRTQQEDSAVYLCASKGQGVGYEQYFGPGTRLTVT.